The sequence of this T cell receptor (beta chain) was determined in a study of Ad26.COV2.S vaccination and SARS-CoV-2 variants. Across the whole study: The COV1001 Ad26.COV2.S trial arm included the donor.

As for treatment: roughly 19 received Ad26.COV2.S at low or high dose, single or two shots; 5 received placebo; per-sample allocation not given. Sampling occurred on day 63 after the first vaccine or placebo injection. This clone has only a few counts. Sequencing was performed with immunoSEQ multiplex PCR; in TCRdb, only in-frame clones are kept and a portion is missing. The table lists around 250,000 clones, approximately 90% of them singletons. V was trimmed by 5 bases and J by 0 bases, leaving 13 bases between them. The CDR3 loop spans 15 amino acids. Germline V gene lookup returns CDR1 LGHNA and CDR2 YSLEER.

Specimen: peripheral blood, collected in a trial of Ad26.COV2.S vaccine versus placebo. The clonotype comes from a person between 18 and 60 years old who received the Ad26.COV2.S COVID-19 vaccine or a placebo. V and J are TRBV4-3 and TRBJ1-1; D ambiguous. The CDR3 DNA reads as TGCGCCAGCAGCGTAACTGCCGATATGAACACTGAAGCTTTCTTT. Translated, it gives CASSVTADMNTEAFF.